This TCR beta chain was sequenced in a study of somatic mutations in cytotoxic T cells in rheumatoid arthritis. At the level of the study: Flow sorting of some V beta antibody-stained T cells reached nearly 100% purity, with V beta1+ cells also TCRB-sequenced. Notes on the study in general: In rheumatoid arthritis patients, unlike healthy controls, CD8+ clonality rose with age.

With regard to this clone: Its antigen is not identified.

TCRdb's copy holds only in-frame clones and misses some; the assay was immunoSEQ multiplex PCR. There are 10,000 or so clones in the sample; roughly 80% occur only once, and roughly 8% lies in the top ten. This sequence was found in an adult with rheumatoid arthritis. Sequencing input: CD8+ T cells sorted from blood.

For the CDR3, the DNA is TGTGCCAGCAGCTTGGAAGGGCTTGGCTACACCTTC. It codes for CASSLEGLGYTF. The chain couples TRBV5-6 to TRBJ1-2; unclear D gene. V shed 0 bases and J shed 7 bases, with 7 bases lying between them. The CDR3 extends over 12 amino acids. Germline loops: CDR1 SGHDT, CDR2 YYEEEE.